This TCR beta chain was recovered during a study of cytomegalovirus exposure and HLA in healthy donors. Study-level information: Unique TCR beta sequences numbering 117 million came from 150 million to 200 million T cells in an earlier analysis.

Study-level findings and limits: In a later analysis, approximately 15,000 TCR beta sequences were associated with HLA alleles at 0.05 false discovery rate. Most subjects' HLA-A and HLA-B alleles were reportedly predicted from TCR beta sequences.

The PCR made use of 60 Vbeta and 13 Jbeta primers. Generated by immunoSEQ multiplex PCR, the TCRdb table keeps only in-frame clones and is missing some. This sample's table reports fewer than 150,000 clones. This CDR3 is 16 amino acids long. V lost 4 bases and J lost 7, with 20 bases in between. Germline CDR1 reads SGHNT; CDR2 reads YYREEE (reference sequence). As to this clone: The antigen is unknown.

The TCR was taken from a man aged 35 to 55 in good health and CMV-seronegative. This chain uses TRBV5-4 with TRBJ1-4; D remains unclear. Sequencing input: PBMCs. CDR3 DNA sequence: TGTGCCAGCAGCCTCCCGATTGAGGGAACCCTTGAAAAACTGTTTTTT. Residues: CASSLPIEGTLEKLFF.